This T cell receptor beta chain was identified in a study of blood T cell repertoires in COVID-19. About the research overall: Specimens from acute and convalescent COVID-19 originated in the United States, Italy and Spain. T cells, B-cell-depleted T cells, or PBMCs provided the cDNA or gDNA that served as material.

The germline V and J ends were trimmed by 5 bases and 0 bases, with 8 bases remaining between them. Germline V gives CDR1 MDHEN, CDR2 SYDVKM. CDR3 length: 13 amino acids. Authors' data handling: For nucleated cells, counts were estimated from reference gene primer amplification. Clones were read by immunoSEQ multiplex PCR, and TCRdb kept only the in-frame ones, dropping some. That table furnishes V, J and clone size, whereas the DNA furnished D and trimming. The sample carries about 120,000 clones, roughly 90% recorded once. The rearrangement joins TRBV28 to TRBJ2-7; D is uncertain. The clonotype originates from a human donor with acute or convalescent COVID-19. The donor label of this sample is uncertain. Sequencing was carried out using peripheral blood. CDR3 in amino acids: CASSAGRSYEQYF. CDR3 bases: TGTGCCAGCAGTGCAGGCCGCTCCTACGAGCAGTACTTC.